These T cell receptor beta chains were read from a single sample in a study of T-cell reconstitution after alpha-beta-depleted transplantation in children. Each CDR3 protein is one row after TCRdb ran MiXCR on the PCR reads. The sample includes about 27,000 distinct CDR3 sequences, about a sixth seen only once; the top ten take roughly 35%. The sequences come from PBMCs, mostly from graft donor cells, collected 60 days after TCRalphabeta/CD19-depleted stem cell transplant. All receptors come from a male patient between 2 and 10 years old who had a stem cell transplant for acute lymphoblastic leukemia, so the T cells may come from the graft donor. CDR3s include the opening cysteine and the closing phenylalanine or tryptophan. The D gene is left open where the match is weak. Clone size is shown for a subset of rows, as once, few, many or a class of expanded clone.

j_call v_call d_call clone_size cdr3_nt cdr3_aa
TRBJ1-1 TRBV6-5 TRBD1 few TGTGCCAGCAGTTACCAGGACAGGGATGAAGCTTTCTTT CASSYQDRDEAFF
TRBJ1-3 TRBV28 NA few TGTGCCAGCTCCGGATCGGCGTCGGCGCATCACACCATATATTTT CASSGSASAHHTIYF
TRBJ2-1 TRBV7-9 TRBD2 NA TGTGCCAGCAGCTTTCGGGCGCGGGGGGACAATGAGCAGTTCTTC CASSFRARGDNEQFF
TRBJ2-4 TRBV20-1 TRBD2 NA TGCAGTGCCCACGGGGGGGCCAAAAACATTCAGTACTTC CSAHGGAKNIQYF
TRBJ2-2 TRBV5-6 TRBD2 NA TGTGCCAGCAGCTTTAGGACTAGCGGGAATACCGGGGAGTTGTTTTTT CASSFRTSGNTGELFF
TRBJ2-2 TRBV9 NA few TGTGCCAGCAGCGTAGAGGCTTCCGGGGAGCTGTTTTTT CASSVEASGELFF
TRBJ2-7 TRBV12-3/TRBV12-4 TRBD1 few TGTGCCAGCTTTAGGGACAGGGCATACGAGCAGTACTTC CASFRDRAYEQYF
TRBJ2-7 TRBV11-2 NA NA TGTGCCAGCAGCCCAGGGGCAGCCAACTACGAGCAGTACTTC CASSPGAANYEQYF
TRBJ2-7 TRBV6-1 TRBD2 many TGTGCCAGCAGCGCGGCTAGCGGCTCCTACGAGCAGTACTTC CASSAASGSYEQYF
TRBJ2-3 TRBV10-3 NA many TGTGCCATCAGGACTAGCACAGATACGCAGTATTTT CAIRTSTDTQYF
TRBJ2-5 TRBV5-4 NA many TGTGCCAGCAGCTTTTCGTTCTCCAGCGAGACCCAGTACTTC CASSFSFSSETQYF
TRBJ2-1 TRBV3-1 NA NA TGTGCCAGCAGCCAGGCCGGGACCGAGCAGTTCTTC CASSQAGTEQFF
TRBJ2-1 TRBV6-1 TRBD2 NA TGTGCCAGCAGTGAGGGACTAGCTTCCTACAATGAGCAGTTCTTC CASSEGLASYNEQFF
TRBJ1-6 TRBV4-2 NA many TGTGCCAGCAGCCAGTCGGGAGCCGATAATTCACCCCTCCACTTT CASSQSGADNSPLHF
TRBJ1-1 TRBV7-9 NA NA TGTGCCAGCAGCTTATGGGGGCGGGGTAACACTGAAGCTTTCTTT CASSLWGRGNTEAFF
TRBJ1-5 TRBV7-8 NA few TGTGCCAGCAGTGGGGACCGAAATCAGCCCCAGCATTTT CASSGDRNQPQHF
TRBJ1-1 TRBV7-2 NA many TGTGCCAGCAGCTTAGGACCGGACGGGAACACTGAAGCTTTCTTT CASSLGPDGNTEAFF
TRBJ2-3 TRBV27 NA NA TGTGCCAGCAGTAAGAAAATGACAGTACAGAGCACAGATACGCAGTATTTT CASSKKMTVQSTDTQYF
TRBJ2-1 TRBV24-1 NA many TGTGCCACCAGCCCCGCCCTCCCCGGATACAATGAGCAGTTCTTC CATSPALPGYNEQFF
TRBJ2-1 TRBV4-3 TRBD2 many TGCGCCAGCAGCCGAACTCGCGCGGGAGGGAATGAGCAGTTCTTC CASSRTRAGGNEQFF
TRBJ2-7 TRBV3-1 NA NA TGTGCCTGCAGCCAATCGCCGGCCGAATTCTACGAGCAGTACTTC CACSQSPAEFYEQYF
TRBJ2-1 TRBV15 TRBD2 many TGTGCCACCAGTGAATTTAGCGGGGAGGAGCAGTTCTTC CATSEFSGEEQFF
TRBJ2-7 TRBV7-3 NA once TGTGCCAGCAGCCCTCAGGGCCGAGCAGGCTACGAGCAGTACTTC CASSPQGRAGYEQYF
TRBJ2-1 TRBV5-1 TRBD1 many TGCGCCAGCAGCCACGGGACAGGGAAGGGTGAGCAGTTCTTC CASSHGTGKGEQFF
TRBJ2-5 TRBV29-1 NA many TGCAGCGTTGAAGAATCAGAGACCCAGTACTTC CSVEESETQYF
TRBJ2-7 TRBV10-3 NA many TGTGCCATCAGTGAGTGGGGACGAGCGAGGGAGCAGTACTTC CAISEWGRAREQYF
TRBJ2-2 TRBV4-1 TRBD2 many TGCGCCAGCAGCGTCTCTCCTAGCGGGAGGGCCGTCGGGGAGCTGTTTTTT CASSVSPSGRAVGELFF
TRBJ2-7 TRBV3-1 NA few TGTGCCAGCAGCCGGGGGATTTCCTACGAGCAGTACTTC CASSRGISYEQYF
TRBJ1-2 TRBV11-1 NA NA TGTGCCAGCAGCCCACGGACGGACGGTGGCTACACCTTC CASSPRTDGGYTF
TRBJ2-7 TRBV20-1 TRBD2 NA TGCAGTGCTAGATTCAGCGGGAGGGATTCCTACGAGCAGTACTTC CSARFSGRDSYEQYF
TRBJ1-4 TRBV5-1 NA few TGCGCCAGCAGCTTGGCCGGCAGGGGAGATGAAAAACTGTTTTTT CASSLAGRGDEKLFF
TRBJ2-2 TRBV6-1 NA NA TGTGCCAGCAGTGTCTCTAGCCTTGAAACCGGGGAGCTGTTTTTT CASSVSSLETGELFF
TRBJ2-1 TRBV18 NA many TGTGCCAGCTCACCAAACGGCAGGGGACCCTACAATGAGCAGTTCTTC CASSPNGRGPYNEQFF
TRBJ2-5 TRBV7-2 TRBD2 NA TGTGCCAGCAGCTGGTTAGCGGGAGCGGGGGAGACCCAGTACTTC CASSWLAGAGETQYF
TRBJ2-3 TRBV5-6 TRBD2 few TGTGCCAGCAGCTACCCTAGCGGGAGTGGGATAGATACGCAGTATTTT CASSYPSGSGIDTQYF
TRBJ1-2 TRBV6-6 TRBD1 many TGTGCCAGCAGTTATAAAGGGGGCGAAGGCTACACCTTC CASSYKGGEGYTF
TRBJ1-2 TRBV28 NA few TGTGCCAGCAGCTACGAGCCTCAGGGTGCTGGCTATGGCTACACCTTC CASSYEPQGAGYGYTF
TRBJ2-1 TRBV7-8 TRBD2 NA TGTGCCAGCAGCCGAGGGGGGACTAGCGGAAAGGGTGTCTCCTACAATGAGCAGTTCTTC CASSRGGTSGKGVSYNEQFF
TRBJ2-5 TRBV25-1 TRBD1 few TGTGCCAGCAGTGAATTTGGGACAGGGGGGGAGACCCAGTACTTC CASSEFGTGGETQYF
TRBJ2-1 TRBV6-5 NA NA TGTGCCAGCAGTTACTCGGGTAAAAGGGCCTACAATGAGCAGTTCTTC CASSYSGKRAYNEQFF
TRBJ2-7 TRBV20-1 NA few TGCAGTGCTAGTACTGACGCAACCTACGAGCAGTACTTC CSASTDATYEQYF
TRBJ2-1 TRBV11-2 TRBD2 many TGTGCCAGCCGGCTAGCGGGAGGGCCAGAGTTCTTC CASRLAGGPEFF
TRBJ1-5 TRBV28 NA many TGTGCCAGCAGAGGGCCCTACAATCAGCCCCAGCATTTT CASRGPYNQPQHF
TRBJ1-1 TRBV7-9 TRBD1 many TGTGCCAGCAGCTTAGGGACAGGGTTAGCTTTCTTT CASSLGTGLAFF
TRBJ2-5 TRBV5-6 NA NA TGTGCCAGCAGCTTTCGGAACCAAGAGACCCAGTACTTC CASSFRNQETQYF